This TCR beta chain was sequenced in a study of blood T cell repertoires in COVID-19. Overall study: Samples of COVID-19 (acute and convalescent) were obtained from the United States, Italy and Spain. PBMCs, B-cell-depleted T cells, or T cells provided the cDNA or gDNA that made up the material.

Per the original data handling: Reference gene primer amplification gave estimated nucleated cell counts. Libraries were prepared by immunoSEQ multiplex PCR; TCRdb keeps only in-frame clonotypes and omits some of them. That table furnishes V, J and clone size, whereas the DNA furnished D and trimming. The sample holds about 120,000 clones; 85% to 90% are singletons and the top ten take 3.9%. The sequence derives from a man aged 55 to 70 with acute or convalescent COVID-19. The sequencing sample was made of peripheral blood.

The CDR3 reads CATSDLWAGGTDTQYF. In DNA form, the CDR3 reads TGTGCCACCAGTGATTTATGGGCAGGGGGTACAGATACGCAGTATTTT. The chain has TRBV24-1 and TRBJ2-3; 7 nucleotides match TRBD1. Germline V gene sequence: CDR1 KGHDR, CDR2 SFDVKD. V lost 1 base and J lost 3; bases outside the gene matches: 6. The CDR3 totals 16 residues.